The 9 T cell receptor beta chains in this list originate from one sample, sequenced in a study of metastatic and nonmetastatic thyroid tumors. TCRdb re-called the PCR reads with MiXCR. Among about 40,000 clones listed, 15% to 20% were seen once. Not a single patient had been given any form of treatment at any point before undergoing thyroid surgery. Sequenced: blood. The source is a female donor with papillary thyroid cancer or a benign thyroid nodule (not recorded which). Some clones in this sample may be carry-over from other donors' samples.

V gene TRBV7-9 combines with J gene TRBJ1-2; 7 nucleotides align to TRBD1. Germline assignment: CDR1 SEHNR and CDR2 FQNEAQ (reference sequence). This CDR3 has 13 amino acids. After removal of 3 bases from V and 7 bases from J, the junction contained 5 bases not matched to a gene. In DNA, the CDR3 is TGTGCCAGCAGCTTCCAGGGGGAAAGTGGCTACACCTTC. Translated, it gives CASSFQGESGYTF.

This clone came up many times. The junction shows a germline mismatch at one end, possibly a read error. The V gene is TRBV4-2, the J gene TRBJ2-7, with D hard to call. Germline V gives CDR1 LGHNA, CDR2 YNFKEQ. CDR3 length: 15 residues. Here the CDR3 DNA reads TGTGCCAGCAGCCAAGTTAACCAGGCATCCTACGAGCAGCACTTC. This gives the protein CASSQVNQASYEQHF.

The table lists this clone with many counts. This chain uses TRBV20-1 with TRBJ2-1; 14 nucleotides align to TRBD2. This CDR3 contains 17 residues. After removal of 2 bases from V and 10 bases from J, the junction contained 13 bases not matched to a gene. Germline assignment: CDR1 DFQATT and CDR2 SNEGSKA (reference sequence). CDR3 DNA: TGCAGTGCTAGACCGACTAGCGGGGGGGCCGTCCGCAGGGAGCAGTTCTTC. Amino acid sequence: CSARPTSGGAVRREQFF.

V is TRBV5-1 and J is TRBJ2-1; possible D gene TRBD2, 5 bases. The V and J ends lost 0 bases and 2 bases respectively, with 9 bases between them. Germline loops: CDR1 SGHRS, CDR2 YFSETQ. The CDR3 is 15 amino acids. The DNA of the CDR3 is TGCGCCAGCAGCTTGGCCGAGGGCCCCTACAATGAGCAGTTCTTC. This codes for CASSLAEGPYNEQFF.

As concerns this clone: A read error may account for a junction end that differs from germline. Other DNA sequences in the same sample also yield this CDR3. The CDR3 is CASSPPGTSGVADTQYF. The DNA for the CDR3 is TGTGCCAGCTCGCCACCTGGGACTAGCGGAGTCGCAGATACGCAGTATTTT. The chain couples TRBV18 to TRBJ2-3; 11 bases fit TRBD2. The CDR3 consists of 17 residues. CDR1 KGHSH and CDR2 LQKENI come from the germline V gene.

This clone was counted many times. J is TRBJ2-1 and V is TRBV27; perhaps TRBD2 as D (6 bases). The CDR3 covers 13 residues. Trimming cost V 3 bases and J 9 bases, with 12 bases left between them. Germline V gene data show CDR1 as MNHEY and CDR2 as SMNVEV (reference sequence). CDR3 in amino acids: CASSFSGGFEQFF. The DNA of the CDR3 is TGTGCCAGCAGTTTCTCAGGAGGGTTTGAGCAGTTCTTC.

This clone showed up many times. The rearrangement joins TRBV29-1 to TRBJ1-1; D remains ambiguous. The germline CDR1 and CDR2 sequences are SQVTM and ANQGSEA. The CDR3 contains 12 residues. Trimming took 7 bases from V and 4 from J, leaving 13 bases between them. The CDR3 loop is CSGRVLGTEAFF. Here the CDR3 DNA reads TGCAGCGGTCGGGTCTTGGGCACTGAAGCTTTCTTT.

This clone has at least ten counts. The chain is built from TRBV5-4 and TRBJ1-2; 8 positions agree with TRBD1. The junction had 4 bases not matched to a gene; V was cut back by 4 bases and J by 5 bases. This CDR3 is 13 amino acids long. Germline loops: CDR1 SGHNT, CDR2 YYREEE (reference sequence). This chain's CDR3 is CASSPGQGYGYTF. In DNA form, the CDR3 reads TGTGCCAGCAGCCCCGGACAGGGATATGGCTACACCTTC.

This clone occurred many times. This sequence joins TRBV4-1 and TRBJ2-1, with D possibly being TRBD1 (8 bases). The CDR3 is 17 residues long. Between the trimmed V and J ends, which lost 3 bases and 3 bases, there was a span of 18 bases. Germline V gene lookup returns CDR1 MGHRA and CDR2 YSYEKL. The CDR3 here is CASSQAPTGGVYNEQFF. The CDR3 DNA is TGCGCCAGCAGCCAGGCCCCAACAGGGGGGGTCTACAATGAGCAGTTCTTC.